This passage covers 16 T cell receptor beta chains from one sample sequenced in a study of chemoradiotherapy in HPV16-positive cancers. Method: immunoSEQ multiplex PCR; TCRdb's copy keeps in-frame clones and lacks some. Here the sample spans about 5,500 clones, 78% being singletons. Sampling was done from a patient who underwent chemoradiotherapy. The source is a human donor with HPV-associated anogenital cancer.

This chain joins TRBV25-1 and TRBJ2-1; 10 bases are a match to TRBD2. This CDR3 is built from 15 residues. CDR1 is MGHDK and CDR2 is SYGVNS in the germline V gene. V was clipped by 6 bases and J by 3 bases; unmatched bases: 5. The CDR3 coding sequence is TGTGCCAGCAGGGACACTAGCGGGAACTACAATGAGCAGTTCTTC. It is translated as CASRDTSGNYNEQFF.

The chain recombines TRBV5-1 with TRBJ2-5, with 7 bases identical to TRBD1. This CDR3 is 14 amino acids long. With 4 bases clipped from V and 11 bases from J, the junction kept 14 bases outside the gene matches. Looked up from germline, CDR1 is SGHRS and CDR2 is YFSETQ. The CDR3, as DNA: TGCGCCAGCAGCCCCACCTCGGACAGGTCCGCGCAGTACTTC. Translation gives CASSPTSDRSAQYF.

This chain links TRBV28 with TRBJ1-2; D not resolved. Between the trimmed V and J ends, which lost 8 bases and 4 bases, there was a span of 2 bases. The CDR3 runs to 9 residues. Germline CDR1 MDHEN, CDR2 SYDVKM. CDR3 amino acids: CASVYGYTF. The CDR3 DNA is TGTGCCAGCGTCTATGGCTACACCTTC.

This clone was seen only once. This chain uses TRBV5-1 with TRBJ2-7, with D unclear. The V and J ends lost 0 bases and 2 bases respectively, with 9 bases between them. CDR3 size: 14 residues. The germline gives CDR1 SGHRS, CDR2 YFSETQ. The DNA of the CDR3 is TGCGCCAGCAGCTTGGTGGGCCCAACCTACGAGCAGTACTTC. As protein: CASSLVGPTYEQYF.

CDR3 in DNA: TGTGCCAGCAGTCAGACTAGCGGGGGAGTTTATACGCAGTATTTT. This gives the protein CASSQTSGGVYTQYF. The chain has TRBV6-4 and TRBJ2-3, with 12 bases fitting TRBD2. The length of the CDR3 is 15 residues. Germline V gives CDR1 MRHNA, CDR2 SNTAGT. V trimming: 5 bases; J trimming: 7 bases; junction bases outside the gene matches: 7.

The rearrangement joins TRBV7-8 to TRBJ1-4; tentative D call: TRBD1 (5 bases). V lost 5 bases, J lost 4 bases, and 11 bases lay in between. Germline V gives CDR1 SGHVS, CDR2 FQNEAQ. This CDR3 has 14 amino acids. In DNA form, the CDR3 reads TGTGCCAGCAGCCTGACAGACCGTAATGAAAAACTGTTTTTT. Its protein is CASSLTDRNEKLFF. Supplemented by reference TRBV7-8 and TRBJ1-4, the full variable domain reads GAGVSQSPRYKVAKRGQDVALRCDPISGHVSLFWYQQALGQGPEFLTYFQNEAQLDKSGLPSDRFFAERPEGSVSTLKIQRTQQEDSAVYLCASSLTDRNEKLFFGSGTQLSVL.

The V gene is TRBV7-3, the J gene TRBJ2-3; D not resolved. Trimming took off 1 base at V and 5 bases at J, with 4 bases between the two ends. CDR3 size: 12 residues. The germline V gene has CDR1 SGHTA and CDR2 FQGTGA. The CDR3 protein is CASSLMGDTQYF. CDR3 in DNA: TGTGCCAGCAGCTTAATGGGAGATACGCAGTATTTT.

This clone was seen a few times. This chain joins TRBV18 and TRBJ2-1; D uncertain. Germline assignment: CDR1 KGHSH and CDR2 LQKENI. This CDR3 is 14 amino acids long. V shed 3 bases and J shed 1 base, with 7 bases lying between them. CDR3 residues: CASSPQASYNEQFF. The DNA of the CDR3 is TGTGCCAGCTCACCGCAGGCTTCCTACAATGAGCAGTTCTTC.

This clone was detected only a few times. This chain uses TRBV4-3 with TRBJ1-2, with D hard to call. Per the germline V gene, CDR1 is LGHNA and CDR2 is YSLEER. V dropped 2 bases and J dropped 0 bases, with 7 bases sitting between them. This CDR3 has 14 amino acids. The CDR3 bases are TGCGCCAGCAGCCAACTCACAGCTAACTATGGCTACACCTTC. Translation gives CASSQLTANYGYTF.

This clone occurred once. The rearrangement uses TRBV28 and TRBJ1-4; D uncertain. With 5 bases removed from V and 5 bases from J, the gap between germline ends came to 6 bases. The length of the CDR3 is 12 residues. The germline gives CDR1 MDHEN, CDR2 SYDVKM. CDR3 sequence (DNA): TGTGCCAGCAGTATCCTGAATGAAAAACTGTTTTTT. Protein product: CASSILNEKLFF.

This clone showed up just a few times. The chain couples TRBV5-1 to TRBJ1-2, with 8 bases identical to TRBD1. The trim removed 0 bases at V and 2 bases at J, leaving 12 bases unmatched. The CDR3 is made up of 18 amino acids. Germline V gene sequence: CDR1 SGHRS, CDR2 YFSETQ. CDR3: CASSLARGQETGNYGYTF. CDR3 nucleotides: TGCGCCAGCAGCTTGGCCCGGGGACAGGAGACAGGGAACTATGGCTACACCTTC.

The chain joins TRBV6-6 to TRBJ2-1; tentatively, D is TRBD2 (5 bases). Germline V lookup: CDR1 MNHNY, CDR2 SVGAGI (reference sequence). CDR3 size: 15 residues. Trimming cost V 2 bases and J 3 bases, with 11 bases left between them. Written as DNA, the CDR3 is TGTGCCAGCAGTTACCGGGGATTCCGCTACAATGAGCAGTTCTTC. Its translation is CASSYRGFRYNEQFF.

V usage is TRBV7-2 and J usage is TRBJ2-3, with D perhaps matching TRBD1 (6 bases). The CDR3 runs 16 residues. Trimming shortened V by 1 base and J by 0 bases, and 11 bases separated the two germline ends. In germline, CDR1 is SGHTA, CDR2 FQGNSA. CDR3 loop: CASSLGGQGSTDTQYF. For the CDR3, the DNA is TGTGCCAGCAGCTTAGGGGGGCAGGGAAGCACAGATACGCAGTATTTT.

The chain couples TRBV19 to TRBJ2-1, with 7 nucleotides matching TRBD1. Germline V gene sequence: CDR1 LNHDA, CDR2 SQIVND (reference sequence). This CDR3 is 12 amino acids long. Unmatched junction bases numbered 6, after V lost 10 bases and J lost 6 bases. CDR3: CATLTGINEQFF. Written as DNA, the CDR3 is TGTGCCACCCTGACAGGGATCAATGAGCAGTTCTTC. The variable domain in full, with the rest retrieved from reference TRBV19 and TRBJ2-1, is DGGITQSPKYLFRKEGQNVTLSCEQNLNHDAMYWYRQDPGQGLRLIYYSQIVNDFQKGDIAEGYSVSREKKESFPLTVTSAQKNPTAFYLCATLTGINEQFFGPGTRLTVL.

The chain joins TRBV5-4 to TRBJ2-3; 14 positions match TRBD2. CDR1 is SGHNT and CDR2 is YYREEE in the germline V gene (reference sequence). The CDR3 extends over 18 amino acids. Trimming removed 0 bases from V and 3 bases from J; junction bases left unmatched: 6. CDR3 amino acids: CASSLARLAGGKTDTQYF. CDR3 bases: TGTGCCAGCAGCTTGGCCCGACTAGCGGGAGGGAAGACAGATACGCAGTATTTT. Drawing the rest from reference TRBV5-4 and TRBJ2-3, the complete variable domain is ETGVTQSPTHLIKTRGQQVTLRCSSQSGHNTVSWYQQALGQGPQFIFQYYREEENGRGNFPPRFSGLQFPNYSSELNVNALELDDSALYLCASSLARLAGGKTDTQYFGPGTRLTVL.

V usage is TRBV30 and J usage is TRBJ2-1; D gene uncertain. Deletions cut 5 bases from V and 1 base from J, with 15 bases between. In germline, CDR1 is GTSNPN, CDR2 SVGIG (reference sequence). The CDR3 loop spans 15 amino acids. The CDR3 protein is CAWRKVSLSYNEQFF. The CDR3 DNA follows: TGTGCCTGGCGGAAGGTGTCCCTATCCTACAATGAGCAGTTCTTC.